Below, one T cell receptor (beta chain) is given with its context. The PCR employed 60 Vbeta primers together with 13 Jbeta primers. The repertoire was sequenced with immunoSEQ multiplex PCR; TCRdb's copy has only in-frame clones and lacks some. This table holds some 190,000 clones, 77% found once. Germline CDR1 is MDHEN and CDR2 is SYDVKM. The CDR3 runs 17 residues. Deletions cut 2 bases from V and 0 bases from J, with 16 bases between. The data were obtained in a study of cytomegalovirus exposure and HLA in healthy donors. The V call is TRBV28, the J call TRBJ1-1; weak D call: TRBD1 (6 bases). The sequence was collected from a woman under 40 in good health and CMV-seropositive. What was sequenced was PBMCs. The CDR3 loop is CASSLDRKMYMNTEAFF. As DNA, the CDR3 is TGTGCCAGCAGTTTAGACAGGAAAATGTACATGAACACTGAAGCTTTCTTT.